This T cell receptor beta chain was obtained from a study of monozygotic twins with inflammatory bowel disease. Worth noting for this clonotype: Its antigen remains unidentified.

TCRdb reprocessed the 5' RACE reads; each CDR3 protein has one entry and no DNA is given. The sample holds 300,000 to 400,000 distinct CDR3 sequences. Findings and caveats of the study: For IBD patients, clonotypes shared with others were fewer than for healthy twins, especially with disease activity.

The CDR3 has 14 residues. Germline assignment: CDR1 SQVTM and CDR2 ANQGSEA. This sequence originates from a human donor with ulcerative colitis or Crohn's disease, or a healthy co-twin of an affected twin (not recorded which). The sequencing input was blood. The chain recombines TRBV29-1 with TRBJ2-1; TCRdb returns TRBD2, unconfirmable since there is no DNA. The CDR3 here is CSYDRLAGVNEQFF.